One and the same sample provided the 17 T cell receptor beta chains below, sequenced in a study of shared clonotypes between healthy human individuals. Profiling relied on immunoSEQ multiplex PCR, and the TCRdb table lists in-frame clones only, not all of them. The sample lists approximately 1.5 million clones, approximately 98% seen once, with less than 0.55% in the top ten. Sequencing was performed on naive CD4+ T cells sorted from blood. Subset reported: CD45RA+ positively selected. The receptors derive from a man aged 30 to 39 in good health.

The chain carries TRBV2 and TRBJ2-7, with D hard to call. Germline V gives CDR1 SNHLY, CDR2 FYNNEI. With 7 bases removed from V and 1 base from J, the gap between germline ends came to 5 bases. The CDR3 covers 11 residues. The CDR3 coding sequence is TGTGCCAGCAAAGGTTCCTACGAGCAGTACTTC. As protein: CASKGSYEQYF.

The CDR3 loop reads CASKDRGEKLFF. The CDR3 nucleotides read TGTGCCAGCAAAGACAGGGGTGAAAAACTGTTTTTT. This chain links TRBV2 with TRBJ1-4; 8 bases align to TRBD1. Germline V lookup: CDR1 SNHLY, CDR2 FYNNEI. The V gene end was trimmed by 7 bases and the J gene end by 7 bases; junction bases not matched to a gene: 2. This CDR3 is 12 amino acids long. The full variable domain, its missing parts supplied by reference TRBV2 and TRBJ1-4, is EPEVTQTPSHQVTQMGQEVILRCVPISNHLYFYWYRQILGQKVEFLVSFYNNEISEKSEIFDDQFSVERPDGSNFTLKIRSTKLEDSAMYFCASKDRGEKLFFGSGTQLSVL.

The chain's CDR3 is CSEGQGVGTDTQYF. CDR3 sequence (DNA): TGCAGCGAGGGACAGGGGGTCGGCACAGATACGCAGTATTTT. The chain links TRBV29-1 to TRBJ2-3, with 11 nucleotides matching TRBD1. This CDR3 spans 14 amino acids. The germline CDR1 and CDR2 sequences are SQVTM and ANQGSEA. V lost 7 bases to trimming and J lost 1 base; unmatched junction nucleotides: 4.

The rearrangement joins TRBV10-3 to TRBJ1-1; D is unresolved. V was clipped by 0 bases and J by 3 bases, with 8 bases between them. CDR3 length: 14 residues. Germline V gene data show CDR1 as ENHRY and CDR2 as SYGVKD. CDR3 amino acids: CAISESFTDTEAFF. The CDR3 DNA reads TGTGCCATCAGTGAGTCCTTTACCGACACTGAAGCTTTCTTT.

This clone was detected once. The gene calls are TRBV7-2 and TRBJ1-2; D remains unclear. The CDR3 loop spans 15 amino acids. V lost 8 bases to trimming and J lost 0 bases, with 16 bases between them. CDR1 is SGHTA and CDR2 is FQGNSA in the germline V gene. The CDR3 reads CASPSRATSNYGYTF. The DNA of the CDR3 is TGTGCCAGCCCCAGTCGGGCAACCTCTAACTATGGCTACACCTTC.

In its sample, this clone was seen once. J is TRBJ2-1 and V is TRBV7-6; no clear D gene. V lost 4 bases and J 7 bases, leaving 8 bases between the germline ends. The CDR3 is made up of 12 amino acids. The germline CDR1 and CDR2 sequences are SGHVS and FNYEAQ. CDR3 protein: CASSSRLNEQFF. The DNA for the CDR3 is TGTGCCAGCAGCTCCCGGTTGAATGAGCAGTTCTTC.

The rearrangement uses TRBV5-4 and TRBJ2-3; the D is unclear. Germline loops: CDR1 SGHNT, CDR2 YYREEE (reference sequence). CDR3 size: 14 residues. Trimming took 3 bases from V and 4 from J, leaving 12 bases between them. Written as DNA, the CDR3 is TGTGCCAGCAGCTCCTCCCTAGGTGCAGATACGCAGTATTTT. It yields the protein CASSSSLGADTQYF. Variable domain in full (rest from reference TRBV5-4 and TRBJ2-3): ETGVTQSPTHLIKTRGQQVTLRCSSQSGHNTVSWYQQALGQGPQFIFQYYREEENGRGNFPPRFSGLQFPNYSSELNVNALELDDSALYLCASSSSLGADTQYFGPGTRLTVL.

This rearrangement joins TRBV18 to TRBJ2-5; no reliable D call. The CDR3 runs 14 residues. In germline, CDR1 is KGHSH, CDR2 LQKENI. V was trimmed by 4 bases and J by 2 bases, leaving 11 bases between them. The CDR3 region has the DNA TGTGCCAGCTCACAGAATAACGGACAAGAGACCCAGTACTTC. This encodes CASSQNNGQETQYF.

The chain has TRBV5-1 and TRBJ1-1; possible D gene TRBD1, 5 bases. This CDR3 contains 13 residues. Per the germline V gene, CDR1 is SGHRS and CDR2 is YFSETQ. V was pared by 7 bases and J by 10 bases, with 20 bases between. The DNA for the CDR3 is TGCGCCAGCGGTGAGGAGGGTAGTAGGGGAGCTTTCTTT. It is translated as CASGEEGSRGAFF.

This sequence joins TRBV5-8 and TRBJ2-7, with 12 bases that match TRBD2. The CDR3 has 13 amino acids. Germline trimming cut 4 bases from V and 9 bases from J; bases unmatched to any gene: 5. Per germline, CDR1 SGHTS and CDR2 YDEGEE. The DNA of the CDR3 is TGTGCCAGCAGCGCAAGACTAGCGGGAGCGCAGTACTTC. Translation: CASSARLAGAQYF.

The V call is TRBV28, the J call TRBJ2-4; D remains unclear. Looked up from germline, CDR1 is MDHEN and CDR2 is SYDVKM. With 6 bases removed from V and 0 bases from J, the gap between germline ends came to 6 bases. This CDR3 is built from 13 residues. As DNA, the CDR3 is TGTGCCAGCAGGCAGGTAGCCAAAAACATTCAGTACTTC. This gives the protein CASRQVAKNIQYF.

This chain joins TRBV5-6 and TRBJ1-2; 9 nucleotides line up with TRBD1. The CDR3 extends over 15 amino acids. Germline-derived CDR1 and CDR2 are SGHDT and YYEEEE. Losses at the gene ends were 4 bases for V and 7 bases for J; bases not matched to a gene: 11. CDR3 in amino acids: CASSLYTGGPPGYTF. As DNA, the CDR3 is TGTGCCAGCAGCCTCTACACAGGGGGCCCCCCTGGCTACACCTTC.

J is TRBJ2-7 and V is TRBV29-1; no definite D call. CDR3 length equals 13 residues. Trimming removed 4 bases from V and 2 bases from J, with 12 bases in between. In germline, CDR1 is SQVTM, CDR2 ANQGSEA. This CDR3 is CSVGLFPTYEQYF. The CDR3 nucleotides are TGCAGCGTTGGACTTTTCCCCACCTACGAGCAGTACTTC.

V is TRBV7-2 and J is TRBJ1-3; D unresolved. Trimming took 5 bases from V and 0 from J, leaving 14 bases between them. This CDR3 comprises 16 residues. Germline V gene lookup returns CDR1 SGHTA and CDR2 FQGNSA. CDR3: CASSPDPTRSGNTIYF. The CDR3 DNA reads TGTGCCAGCAGCCCGGACCCGACCCGCTCTGGAAACACCATATATTTT.

The chain uses TRBV6-1 and TRBJ1-1; tentative D call: TRBD1 (5 bases). V was cut by 3 bases and J by 1 base, with 9 bases left in between. CDR1 is MNHNS, CDR2 SASEGT, per germline. The CDR3 is made up of 14 amino acids. DNA for the CDR3: TGTGCCAGCAGTGACTACAGGAGGAACACTGAAGCTTTCTTT. Encoded protein: CASSDYRRNTEAFF.

The CDR3 bases are TGTGCCAGCAGCTTCCAGGGTAGTCGACATTCGGGATCCTATGGCTACACCTTC. This gives the protein CASSFQGSRHSGSYGYTF. J is TRBJ1-2 and V is TRBV7-8; D is perhaps TRBD1 (5 bases). From germline, CDR1 is SGHVS and CDR2 FQNEAQ. Trimming removed 3 bases from V and 4 bases from J, with 24 bases in between. The length of the CDR3 is 18 residues. Drawing the rest from reference TRBV7-8 and TRBJ1-2, the complete variable domain is GAGVSQSPRYKVAKRGQDVALRCDPISGHVSLFWYQQALGQGPEFLTYFQNEAQLDKSGLPSDRFFAERPEGSVSTLKIQRTQQEDSAVYLCASSFQGSRHSGSYGYTFGSGTRLTVV.

The J gene is TRBJ2-7, the V gene TRBV27; 14 positions match TRBD2. Germline-derived CDR1 and CDR2 are MNHEY and SMNVEV (reference sequence). The V segment lost 4 bases and the J segment 4 bases; nucleotides outside the gene matches: 6. The CDR3 extends over 16 amino acids. CDR3 nucleotides: TGTGCCAGCAGTTGGAATGGACTAGCGGGGGGTTACGAGCAGTACTTC. Protein: CASSWNGLAGGYEQYF.